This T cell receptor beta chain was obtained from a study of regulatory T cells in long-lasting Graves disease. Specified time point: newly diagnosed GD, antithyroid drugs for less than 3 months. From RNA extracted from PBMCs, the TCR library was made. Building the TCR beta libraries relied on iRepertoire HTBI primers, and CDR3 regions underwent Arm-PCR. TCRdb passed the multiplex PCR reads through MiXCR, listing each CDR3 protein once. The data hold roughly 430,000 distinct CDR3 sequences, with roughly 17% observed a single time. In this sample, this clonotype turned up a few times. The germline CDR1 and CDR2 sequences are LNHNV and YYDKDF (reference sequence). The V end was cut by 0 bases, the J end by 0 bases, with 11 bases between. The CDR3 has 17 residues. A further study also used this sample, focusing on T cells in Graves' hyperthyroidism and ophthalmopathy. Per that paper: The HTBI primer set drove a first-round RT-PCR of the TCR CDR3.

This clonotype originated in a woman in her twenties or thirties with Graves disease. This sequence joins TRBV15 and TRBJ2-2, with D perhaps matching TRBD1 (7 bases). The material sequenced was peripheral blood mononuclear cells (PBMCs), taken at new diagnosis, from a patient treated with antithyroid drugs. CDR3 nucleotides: TGTGCCACCAGCAGAGATCGGGGGACAGCGAACACCGGGGAGCTGTTTTTT. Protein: CATSRDRGTANTGELFF.